This T cell receptor beta chain comes out of a study of blood T cells in healthy people across ages. Note on this clonotype: The junction and the germline gene differ at one end; a read error may be behind it.

CDR3 length: 16 residues. CDR1 and CDR2 from the germline V gene are MNHNY and SVGAGI (reference sequence). Sample-barcoded 5' priming and a J-beta primer mix drove a second PCR of roughly 7 to 11 cycles. Using its own MiXCR run on the 5' RACE reads, TCRdb lists one record per CDR3 protein. The repertoire includes over a million distinct CDR3 sequences, around 39% of them detected once, and around 8% sits in the top ten. The V call is TRBV6-6, the J call TRBJ2-7; D possibly corresponds to TRBD2 (6 bases). Sequencing input: blood. The clonotype was recovered from a woman younger than 35 in good health. The CDR3 region is CASSYWGGQSSYERYF. The CDR3 DNA reads TGTGCCAGCAGTTACTGGGGAGGACAAAGCTCCTACGAGCGGTACTTC.